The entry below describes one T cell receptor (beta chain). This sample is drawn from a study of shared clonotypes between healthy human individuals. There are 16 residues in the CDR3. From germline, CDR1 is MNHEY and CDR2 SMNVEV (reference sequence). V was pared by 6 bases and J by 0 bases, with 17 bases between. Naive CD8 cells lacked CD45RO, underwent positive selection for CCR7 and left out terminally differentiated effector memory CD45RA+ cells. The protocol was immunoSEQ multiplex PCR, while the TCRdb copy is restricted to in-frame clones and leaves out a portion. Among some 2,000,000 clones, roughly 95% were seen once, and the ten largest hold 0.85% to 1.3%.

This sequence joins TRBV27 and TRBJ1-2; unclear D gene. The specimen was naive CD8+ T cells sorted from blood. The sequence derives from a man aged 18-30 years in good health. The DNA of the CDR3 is TGTGCCAGCAGCCCCCGGGTGGCAGGCTCTAACTATGGCTACACCTTC. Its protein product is CASSPRVAGSNYGYTF.